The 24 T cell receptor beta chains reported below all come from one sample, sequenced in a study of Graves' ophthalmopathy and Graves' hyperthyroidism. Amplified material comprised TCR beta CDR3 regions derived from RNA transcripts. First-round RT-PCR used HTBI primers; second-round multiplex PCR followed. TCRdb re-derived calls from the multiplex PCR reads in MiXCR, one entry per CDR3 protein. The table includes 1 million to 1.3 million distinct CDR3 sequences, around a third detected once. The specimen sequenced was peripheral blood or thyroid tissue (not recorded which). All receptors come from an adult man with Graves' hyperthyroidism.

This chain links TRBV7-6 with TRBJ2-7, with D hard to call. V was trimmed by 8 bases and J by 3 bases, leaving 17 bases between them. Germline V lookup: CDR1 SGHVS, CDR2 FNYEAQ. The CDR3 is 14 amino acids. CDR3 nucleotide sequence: TGTGCCAGCTCACCACCAACTAAAGACTACGAGCAGTACTTC. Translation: CASSPPTKDYEQYF.

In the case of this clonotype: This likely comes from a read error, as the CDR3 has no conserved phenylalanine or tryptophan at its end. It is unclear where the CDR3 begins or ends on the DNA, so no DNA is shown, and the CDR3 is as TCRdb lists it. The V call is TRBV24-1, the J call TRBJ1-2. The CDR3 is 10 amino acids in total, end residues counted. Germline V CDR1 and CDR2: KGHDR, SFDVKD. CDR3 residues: CATSAAGLTY.

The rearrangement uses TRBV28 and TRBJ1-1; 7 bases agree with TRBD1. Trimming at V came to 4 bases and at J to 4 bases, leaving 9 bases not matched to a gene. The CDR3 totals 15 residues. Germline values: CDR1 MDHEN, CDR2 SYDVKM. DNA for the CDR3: TGTGCCAGCAGTTCAACAGGGGACCCTTCCACTGAAGCTTTCTTT. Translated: CASSSTGDPSTEAFF.

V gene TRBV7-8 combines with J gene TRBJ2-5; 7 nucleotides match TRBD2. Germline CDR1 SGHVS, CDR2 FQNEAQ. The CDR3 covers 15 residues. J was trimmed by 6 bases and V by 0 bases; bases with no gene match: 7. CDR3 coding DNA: TGTGCCAGCAGCTTAGCTTCCGCGGGAGCGAAGACCCAGTACTTC. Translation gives CASSLASAGAKTQYF.

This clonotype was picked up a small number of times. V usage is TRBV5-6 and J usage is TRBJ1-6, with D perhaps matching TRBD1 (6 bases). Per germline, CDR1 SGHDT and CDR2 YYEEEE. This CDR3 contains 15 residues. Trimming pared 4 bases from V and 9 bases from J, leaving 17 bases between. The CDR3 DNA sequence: TGTGCCAGCAGCGCTGGCAGGGGAGGCGGTTCACCCCTCCACTTT. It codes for CASSAGRGGGSPLHF.

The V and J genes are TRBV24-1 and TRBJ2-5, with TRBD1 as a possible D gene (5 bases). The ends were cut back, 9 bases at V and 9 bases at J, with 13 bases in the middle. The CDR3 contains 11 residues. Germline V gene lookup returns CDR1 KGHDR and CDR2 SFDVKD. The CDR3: CATGHLEPQYF. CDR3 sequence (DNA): TGTGCCACCGGACATCTGGAGCCCCAGTACTTC.

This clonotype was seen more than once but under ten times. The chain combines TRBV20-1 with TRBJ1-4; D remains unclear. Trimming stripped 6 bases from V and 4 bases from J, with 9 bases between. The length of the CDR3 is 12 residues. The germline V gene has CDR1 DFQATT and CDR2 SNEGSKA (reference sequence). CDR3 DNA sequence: TGCAGTGCGAGGACTCTTAATGAAAAACTGTTTTTT. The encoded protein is CSARTLNEKLFF.

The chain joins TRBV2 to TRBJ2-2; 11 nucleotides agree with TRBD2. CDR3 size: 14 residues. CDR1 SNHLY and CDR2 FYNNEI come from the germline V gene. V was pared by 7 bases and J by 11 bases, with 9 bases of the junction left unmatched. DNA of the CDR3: TGTGCCAGCACTAGCGGGAGGTTCTCCTACGAGCTGTTTTTT. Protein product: CASTSGRFSYELFF.

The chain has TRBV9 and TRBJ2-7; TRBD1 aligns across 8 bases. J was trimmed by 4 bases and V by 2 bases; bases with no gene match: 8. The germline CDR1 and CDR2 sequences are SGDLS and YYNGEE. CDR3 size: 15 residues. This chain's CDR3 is CASSVAPDRAYEQYF. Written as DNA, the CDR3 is TGTGCCAGCAGCGTCGCCCCGGACAGGGCGTACGAGCAGTACTTC.

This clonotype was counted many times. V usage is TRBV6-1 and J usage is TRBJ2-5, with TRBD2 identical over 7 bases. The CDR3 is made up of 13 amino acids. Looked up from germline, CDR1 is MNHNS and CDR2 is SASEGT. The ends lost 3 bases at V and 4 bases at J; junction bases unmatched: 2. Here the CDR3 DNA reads TGTGCCAGCAGTGATGTAGCGGGAGAGACCCAGTACTTC. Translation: CASSDVAGETQYF.

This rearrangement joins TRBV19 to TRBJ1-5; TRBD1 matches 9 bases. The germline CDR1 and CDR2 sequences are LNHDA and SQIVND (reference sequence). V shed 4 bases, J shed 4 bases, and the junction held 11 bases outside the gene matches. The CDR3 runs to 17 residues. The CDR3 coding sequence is TGTGCCAGTAGTAGCCTGGGCGGACAGGGGTCGAATCAGCCCCAGCATTTT. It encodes CASSSLGGQGSNQPQHF.

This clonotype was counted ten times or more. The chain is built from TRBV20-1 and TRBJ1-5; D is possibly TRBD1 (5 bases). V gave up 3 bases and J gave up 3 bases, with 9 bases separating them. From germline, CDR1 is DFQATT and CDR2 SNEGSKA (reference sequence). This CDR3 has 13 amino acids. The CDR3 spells CSARGDPNQPQHF. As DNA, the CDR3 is TGCAGTGCTAGGGGGGACCCCAATCAGCCCCAGCATTTT.

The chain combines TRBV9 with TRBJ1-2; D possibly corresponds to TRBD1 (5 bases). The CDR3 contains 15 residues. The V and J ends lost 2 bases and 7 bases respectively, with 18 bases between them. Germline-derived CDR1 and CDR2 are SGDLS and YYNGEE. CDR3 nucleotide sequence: TGTGCCAGCAGCGTTTCGGGGGGGACGTTAGGTGGCTACACCTTC. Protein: CASSVSGGTLGGYTF.

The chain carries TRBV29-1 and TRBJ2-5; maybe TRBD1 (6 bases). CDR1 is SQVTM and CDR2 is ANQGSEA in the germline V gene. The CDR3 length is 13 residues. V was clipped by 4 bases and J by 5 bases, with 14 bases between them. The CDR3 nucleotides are TGCAGCGTTGCCCTGACAGGAGCGGAGACCCAGTACTTC. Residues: CSVALTGAETQYF.

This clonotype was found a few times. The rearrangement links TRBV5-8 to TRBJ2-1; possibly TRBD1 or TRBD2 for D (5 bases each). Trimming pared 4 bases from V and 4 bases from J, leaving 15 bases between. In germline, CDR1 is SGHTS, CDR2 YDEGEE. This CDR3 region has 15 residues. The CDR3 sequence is CASSRRTQGYNEQFF. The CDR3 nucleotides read TGTGCCAGCAGCCGACGGACTCAGGGTTACAATGAGCAGTTCTTC.

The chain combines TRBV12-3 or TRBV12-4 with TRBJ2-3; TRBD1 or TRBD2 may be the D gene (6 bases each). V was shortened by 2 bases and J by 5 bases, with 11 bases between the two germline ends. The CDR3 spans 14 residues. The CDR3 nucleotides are TGTGCCAGCAGTTTAAGGGGGGTTGGAGATACGCAGTATTTT. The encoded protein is CASSLRGVGDTQYF.

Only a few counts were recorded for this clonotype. The CDR3 DNA reads as TGTGCCAGCAGTTACGCGGCTAGCGGGAAGGGAGAGCAGTACTTC. Translation gives CASSYAASGKGEQYF. The rearrangement joins TRBV6-6 to TRBJ2-7; 9 bases fit TRBD2. Germline V gene sequence: CDR1 MNHNY, CDR2 SVGAGI (reference sequence). The CDR3 totals 15 residues. V dropped 2 bases and J dropped 7; count of bases not matched to a gene: 9.

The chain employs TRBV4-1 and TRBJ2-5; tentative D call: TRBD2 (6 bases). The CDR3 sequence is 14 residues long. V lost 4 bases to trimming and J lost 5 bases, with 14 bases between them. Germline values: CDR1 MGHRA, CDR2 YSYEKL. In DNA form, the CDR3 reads TGCGCCAGCAGCCCAATGGGGGGAATGGAGACCCAGTACTTC. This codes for CASSPMGGMETQYF.

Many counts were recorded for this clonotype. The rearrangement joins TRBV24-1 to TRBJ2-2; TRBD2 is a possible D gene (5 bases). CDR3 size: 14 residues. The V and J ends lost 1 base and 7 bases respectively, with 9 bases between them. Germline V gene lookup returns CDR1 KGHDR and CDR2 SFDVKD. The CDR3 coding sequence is TGTGCCACCAGTGATTTAGTCCGGGGCGGGGAGCTGTTTTTT. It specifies CATSDLVRGGELFF.

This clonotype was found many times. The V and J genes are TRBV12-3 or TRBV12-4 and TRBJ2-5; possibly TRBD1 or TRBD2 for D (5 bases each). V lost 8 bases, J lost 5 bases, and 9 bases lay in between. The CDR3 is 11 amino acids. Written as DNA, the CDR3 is TGTGCCAGCGGGGGAGACGAGACCCAGTACTTC. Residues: CASGGDETQYF.

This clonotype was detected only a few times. The CDR3 nucleotides read TGTGCCAGCGCGAGGAGGGGTCGAAACACTGAAGCTTTCTTT. It encodes CASARRGRNTEAFF. V and J are TRBV6-2 or TRBV6-3 and TRBJ1-1, with D possibly TRBD1 on 5 matching bases. Germline V gene lookup returns CDR1 MNHEY and CDR2 SVGEGT. V shed 8 bases and J shed 2 bases, with 15 bases lying between them. This CDR3 is 14 amino acids long.

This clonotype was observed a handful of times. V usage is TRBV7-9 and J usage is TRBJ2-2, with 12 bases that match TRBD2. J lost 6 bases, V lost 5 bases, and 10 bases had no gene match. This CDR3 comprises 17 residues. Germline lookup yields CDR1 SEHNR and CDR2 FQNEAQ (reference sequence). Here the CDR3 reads CASSRSTSGRMSGELFF. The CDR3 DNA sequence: TGTGCCAGCAGCCGATCCACTAGCGGGAGGATGTCCGGGGAGCTGTTTTTT.

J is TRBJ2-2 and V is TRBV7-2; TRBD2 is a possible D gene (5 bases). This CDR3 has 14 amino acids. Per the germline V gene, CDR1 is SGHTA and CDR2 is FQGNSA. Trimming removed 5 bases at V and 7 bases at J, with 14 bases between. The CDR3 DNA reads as TGTGCCAGCAGCCCCACTGGGCGGGTCGGGGAGCTGTTTTTT. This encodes CASSPTGRVGELFF.

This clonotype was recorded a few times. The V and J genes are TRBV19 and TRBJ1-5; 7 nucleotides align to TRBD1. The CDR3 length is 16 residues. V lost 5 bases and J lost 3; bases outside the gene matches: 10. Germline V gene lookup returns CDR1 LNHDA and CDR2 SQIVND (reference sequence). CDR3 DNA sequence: TGTGCCAGTAGTGAGTACAGGGGTGGCTTCAATCAGCCCCAGCATTTT. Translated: CASSEYRGGFNQPQHF.